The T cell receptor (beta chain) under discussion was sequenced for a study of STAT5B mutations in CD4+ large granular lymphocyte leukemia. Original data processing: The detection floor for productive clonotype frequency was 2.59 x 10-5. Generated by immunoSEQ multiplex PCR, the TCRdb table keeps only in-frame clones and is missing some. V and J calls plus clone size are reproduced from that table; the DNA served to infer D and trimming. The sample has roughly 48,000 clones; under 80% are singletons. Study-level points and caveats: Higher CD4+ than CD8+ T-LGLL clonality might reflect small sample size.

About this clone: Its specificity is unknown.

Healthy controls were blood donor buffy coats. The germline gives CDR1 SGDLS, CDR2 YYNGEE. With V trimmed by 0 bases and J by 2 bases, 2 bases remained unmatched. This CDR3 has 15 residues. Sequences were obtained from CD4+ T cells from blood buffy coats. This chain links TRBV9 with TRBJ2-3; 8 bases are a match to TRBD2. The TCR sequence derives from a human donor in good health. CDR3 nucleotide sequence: TGTGCCAGCAGCGTAGACGGGGGGGTCACAGATACGCAGTATTTT. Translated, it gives CASSVDGGVTDTQYF.